What follows are 3 T cell receptor beta chains derived from one specimen sequenced in a study of PD-L1 blockade in urothelial cancer. The repertoire was sequenced with immunoSEQ multiplex PCR; TCRdb's copy has only in-frame clones and lacks some. The sample shows under 70,000 clones, over 75% of them seen only once. Time point of the sample: pretreatment peripheral blood. This sample comprised PBMCs, obtained around atezolizumab (anti-PD-L1) treatment. The receptors were sampled from a man between 65 and 85 years old with urothelial cancer.

In the case of this clone: This same CDR3 is encoded by further DNA sequences in the sample. This rearrangement joins TRBV5-1 to TRBJ2-3, with 7 bases identical to TRBD2. The germline V gene has CDR1 SGHRS and CDR2 YFSETQ. The CDR3 has 15 amino acids. The V segment lost 0 bases and the J segment 0 bases; nucleotides outside the gene matches: 1. The CDR3 nucleotides are TGCGCCAGCAGCTTGGCCGGGGGGAGCACAGATACGCAGTATTTT. Protein: CASSLAGGSTDTQYF.

The chain employs TRBV5-1 and TRBJ2-5, with 7 bases lining up with TRBD1. CDR3 length: 15 amino acids. J gave up 2 bases and V 2 bases, and 6 bases lay outside the gene matches. Germline CDR1 is SGHRS and CDR2 is YFSETQ. The CDR3 here is CASSFGTVVQETQYF. Written as DNA, the CDR3 is TGCGCCAGCAGCTTCGGGACAGTAGTACAAGAGACCCAGTACTTC. The full variable domain, completed using reference TRBV5-1 and TRBJ2-5, is KAGVTQTPRYLIKTRGQQVTLSCSPISGHRSVSWYQQTPGQGLQFLFEYFSETQRNKGNFPGRFSGRQFSNSRSEMNVSTLELGDSALYLCASSFGTVVQETQYFGPGTRLLVL.

The chain joins TRBV7-8 to TRBJ2-3; D is unresolved. This CDR3 is 14 amino acids long. V gave up 2 bases and J gave up 0 bases, with 6 bases separating them. CDR1 SGHVS and CDR2 FQNEAQ come from the germline V gene. DNA of the CDR3: TGTGCCAGCAGCTTACTCCAGAGCACAGATACGCAGTATTTT. Amino acids: CASSLLQSTDTQYF.